These 28 T cell receptor beta chains originate from one sample sequenced in a study of T cell changes during pregnancy in multiple sclerosis. Using immunoSEQ multiplex PCR, the repertoire was profiled, and TCRdb retains in-frame clones only, with some absent. In the table there are about 36,000 clones, roughly nine tenths of which are singletons. The sample in question was CD4+ T cells from peripheral blood mononuclear cells, obtained after pregnancy. The receptor source for this set is a female donor in good health, enrolled as a control in a pregnancy study.

The chain carries TRBV6-1 and TRBJ1-3, with D possibly TRBD1 on 5 matching bases. The CDR3 spans 13 residues. The V and J ends lost 4 bases and 2 bases respectively, with 6 bases between them. The V gene's germline CDR1 is MNHNS and CDR2 SASEGT. DNA of the CDR3: TGTGCCAGCAGTGCGACAGCTGGAAACACCATATATTTT. As protein: CASSATAGNTIYF.

The V and J genes are TRBV18 and TRBJ2-1; a weak D match, TRBD2 (5 bases). Per the germline V gene, CDR1 is KGHSH and CDR2 is LQKENI. CDR3 length equals 15 residues. With 8 bases removed from V and 6 bases from J, the gap between germline ends came to 20 bases. CDR3 nucleotide sequence: TGTGCCAGCCACTTGGAGAGGGTACAGAGCAATGAGCAGTTCTTC. Protein product: CASHLERVQSNEQFF.

The chain carries TRBV6-5 and TRBJ1-5, with D perhaps TRBD1 (6 bases). There are 13 residues in the CDR3. V lost 2 bases and J 4 bases, leaving 6 bases between the germline ends. The V gene's germline CDR1 is MNHEY and CDR2 SVGAGI. CDR3 nucleotides: TGTGCCAGCAGTTACGGACAGAATCAGCCCCAGCATTTT. Its translation: CASSYGQNQPQHF.

The V gene is TRBV5-5, the J gene TRBJ2-5; 8 positions match TRBD1. Trimming at V came to 1 base and at J to 4 bases, leaving 3 bases not matched to a gene. The germline V gene has CDR1 SGHKS and CDR2 YYEKEE (reference sequence). CDR3 length: 14 residues. Here the CDR3 DNA reads TGTGCCAGCAGCTTGTATGGGACAGGAGAGACCCAGTACTTC. Residues: CASSLYGTGETQYF.

The chain has TRBV7-9 and TRBJ2-5; unclear D gene. CDR3 size: 15 residues. V lost 1 base and J 2 bases, leaving 11 bases between the germline ends. The germline V gene encodes CDR1 SEHNR and CDR2 FQNEAQ (reference sequence). The CDR3 region is CASSLGSRVQETQYF. The CDR3 DNA is TGTGCCAGCAGCTTAGGGTCCCGCGTACAAGAGACCCAGTACTTC.

This rearrangement joins TRBV6-6 to TRBJ2-7; 10 bases line up with TRBD2. This CDR3 has 12 amino acids. CDR1 MNHNY and CDR2 SVGAGI come from the germline V gene (reference sequence). The V and J ends lost 6 bases and 12 bases, in that order; junction bases with no gene match: 8. CDR3 loop: CASSLAGAAPYF. In nucleotides, the CDR3 is TGTGCCAGCAGCCTAGCGGGAGCTGCCCCGTACTTC.

The chain carries TRBV7-9 and TRBJ2-1; D is perhaps TRBD2 (5 bases). V lost 4 bases, J lost 3 bases, and 10 bases lay in between. Germline CDR1 SEHNR, CDR2 FQNEAQ (reference sequence). The CDR3 extends over 14 amino acids. The CDR3 DNA reads as TGTGCCAGCAGCTCCAGTAGCGACTACAATGAGCAGTTCTTC. Protein sequence: CASSSSSDYNEQFF.

The gene calls are TRBV12-5 and TRBJ1-5, with TRBD1 identical over 7 bases. The CDR3 runs to 18 residues. The germline V gene encodes CDR1 LGHNT and CDR2 FRNRAP. After removal of 5 bases from V and 0 bases from J, the junction contained 13 bases not matched to a gene. The CDR3 nucleotides read TGTGCTAGTGGTCTCACTCCGGGACAGTCGTATAGCAATCAGCCCCAGCATTTT. This encodes CASGLTPGQSYSNQPQHF.

The chain uses TRBV10-3 and TRBJ2-1; TRBD2 agrees at 12 bases. The CDR3 runs 19 residues. The V segment lost 3 bases and the J segment 5 bases; nucleotides outside the gene matches: 14. In germline, CDR1 is ENHRY, CDR2 SYGVKD. The CDR3 coding sequence is TGTGCCATCAGTGAAGGGTCGGCTAGCGGGAGGGGTTGGGACAATGAGCAGTTCTTC. It codes for CAISEGSASGRGWDNEQFF.

The J gene is TRBJ1-6, the V gene TRBV6-1; D gene unclear. The V end lost 3 bases, the J end lost 9 bases, and 12 bases lay between the germline ends. Germline V CDR1 and CDR2: MNHNS, SASEGT. CDR3 size: 14 residues. Here the CDR3 reads CASSDGVTGSPLHF. CDR3 in DNA: TGTGCCAGCAGTGACGGGGTTACTGGTTCACCCCTCCACTTT.

A remark on this clone: Other nucleotide sequences from this sample produce the same CDR3. The V gene is TRBV15, the J gene TRBJ2-7; 7 bases match TRBD2. V was pared by 1 base and J by 7 bases, with 7 bases of the junction left unmatched. Germline CDR1 reads LNHNV; CDR2 reads YYDKDF (reference sequence). There are 14 residues in the CDR3. CDR3 in amino acids: CATSRGLAEGEQYF. The CDR3, as DNA: TGTGCCACCAGCAGAGGGCTAGCGGAGGGAGAGCAGTACTTC.

The chain recombines TRBV5-8 with TRBJ2-2; 7 bases are shared with TRBD2. The germline CDR1 and CDR2 sequences are SGHTS and YDEGEE. CDR3 size: 14 residues. J gave up 6 bases and V 3 bases, and 5 bases lay outside the gene matches. CDR3 in amino acids: CASSSGTTAGELFF. As DNA, the CDR3 is TGTGCCAGCAGCTCCGGGACTACGGCCGGGGAGCTGTTTTTT.

This clone came up a few times. This chain joins TRBV18 and TRBJ1-5; D gene uncertain. Germline V gene sequence: CDR1 KGHSH, CDR2 LQKENI. Trimming shortened V by 3 bases and J by 8 bases, and 11 bases separated the two germline ends. This CDR3 region has 13 residues. In DNA, the CDR3 is TGTGCCAGCTCACCGGGTTCTCAGGAGCCCCAGCATTTT. Its protein product is CASSPGSQEPQHF.

This rearrangement joins TRBV6-6 to TRBJ1-4; the D is unclear. The V gene's germline CDR1 is MNHNY and CDR2 SVGAGI (reference sequence). Trimming cost V 0 bases and J 3 bases, with 5 bases left between them. The CDR3 has 14 amino acids. The CDR3 here is CASSYSGANEKLFF. The DNA for the CDR3 is TGTGCCAGCAGTTACTCAGGAGCTAATGAAAAACTGTTTTTT.

The chain carries TRBV11-2 and TRBJ2-7; tentatively, D is TRBD1 (5 bases). V lost 5 bases and J 6 bases, leaving 8 bases between the germline ends. Germline V CDR1 and CDR2: SGHAT, FQNNGV. The CDR3 consists of 11 residues. The CDR3 DNA is TGTGCCAGCAGCCGAAGGGGCGAGCAGTACTTC. Its translation: CASSRRGEQYF.

This clone is a singleton in its sample. The CDR3 DNA reads as TGTGCCAGCAGGCCCGGTGGCAATCAGCCCCAGCATTTT. Translated: CASRPGGNQPQHF. V is TRBV27 and J is TRBJ1-5, with D unresolved. The germline CDR1 and CDR2 sequences are MNHEY and SMNVEV (reference sequence). The CDR3 is made up of 13 amino acids. The V gene lost 6 bases and the J gene lost 2 bases, with 8 bases spanning the gap.

The rearrangement uses TRBV19 and TRBJ1-1; maybe TRBD1 (5 bases). The germline V and J ends were trimmed by 7 bases and 1 base, with 31 bases remaining between them. Germline CDR1 reads LNHDA; CDR2 reads SQIVND (reference sequence). This CDR3 has 20 residues. CDR3 residues: CASKEFAIPRAGYPNTEAFF. The CDR3 DNA is TGTGCCAGTAAGGAATTCGCCATCCCTAGGGCAGGGTATCCGAACACTGAAGCTTTCTTT.

The chain has TRBV30 and TRBJ2-3, with a possible D match to TRBD1 (6 bases). The V end was cut by 1 base, the J end by 14 bases, with 13 bases between. CDR3 length: 11 amino acids. In germline, CDR1 is GTSNPN, CDR2 SVGIG (reference sequence). The DNA of the CDR3 is TGTGCCTGGAGTGCTGGGGGCGCATGGTATTTT. This sequence encodes CAWSAGGAWYF.

The rearrangement links TRBV6-5 to TRBJ1-3; weak D call: TRBD1 (5 bases). This CDR3 is 15 amino acids long. CDR1 is MNHEY, CDR2 SVGAGI, per germline. The V gene lost 5 bases and the J gene lost 0 bases, with 11 bases spanning the gap. In nucleotides, the CDR3 is TGTGCCAGCAGTCCCAGACAGAGCTCTGGAAACACCATATATTTT. Translated: CASSPRQSSGNTIYF.

CDR3 amino acids: CASSSRQSGSYNEQFF. The CDR3 region has the DNA TGTGCCAGCAGCTCCCGGCAAAGCGGCTCCTACAATGAGCAGTTCTTC. The rearrangement uses TRBV7-9 and TRBJ2-1; D possibly corresponds to TRBD2 (5 bases). Germline CDR1 is SEHNR and CDR2 is FQNEAQ (reference sequence). V was pared by 4 bases and J by 0 bases, with 13 bases between. This CDR3 spans 16 amino acids.

The CDR3, as DNA: TGCAGTGCTCCCGGTGGTGAAGCTTTCTTT. Translation: CSAPGGEAFF. The chain joins TRBV20-1 to TRBJ1-1, with D unclear. The germline gives CDR1 DFQATT, CDR2 SNEGSKA (reference sequence). The V end lost 5 bases, the J end lost 7 bases, and 8 bases lay between the germline ends. The CDR3 has 10 residues.

The rearrangement joins TRBV7-8 to TRBJ1-1; 7 bases are a match to TRBD1. The CDR3 is 18 residues long. J gave up 4 bases and V 3 bases, and 17 bases lay outside the gene matches. Germline V gene data show CDR1 as SGHVS and CDR2 as FQNEAQ. CDR3 amino acids: CASSFLTLPGQYSTEAFF. Here the CDR3 DNA reads TGTGCCAGCAGCTTCCTTACACTTCCGGGACAGTACTCCACTGAAGCTTTCTTT.

This chain joins TRBV14 and TRBJ2-7, with D possibly TRBD2 on 6 matching bases. Between the trimmed V and J ends, which lost 2 bases and 2 bases, there was a span of 7 bases. Germline V gene lookup returns CDR1 SGHDN and CDR2 FVKESK. CDR3 length: 13 residues. CDR3 in amino acids: CASSQRGTYEQYF. The CDR3 coding sequence is TGTGCCAGCAGCCAACGCGGGACCTACGAGCAGTACTTC. Full variable domain (remainder filled in from reference TRBV14 and TRBJ2-7): EAGVTQFPSHSVIEKGQTVTLRCDPISGHDNLYWYRRVMGKEIKFLLHFVKESKQDESGMPNNRFLAERTGGTYSTLKVQPAELEDSGVYFCASSQRGTYEQYFGPGTRLTVT.

The rearrangement joins TRBV6-4 to TRBJ1-2, with TRBD1 matching over 8 bases. Trimming at V came to 2 bases and at J to 4 bases, leaving 6 bases not matched to a gene. The CDR3 totals 15 residues. Germline values: CDR1 MRHNA, CDR2 SNTAGT. The DNA of the CDR3 is TGTGCCAGCAGTGACGTGCCAGGGGGCAGCTATGGCTACACCTTC. This sequence encodes CASSDVPGGSYGYTF.

The J gene is TRBJ1-4, the V gene TRBV7-2; 7 bases agree with TRBD1. Losses at the gene ends were 1 base for V and 10 bases for J; bases not matched to a gene: 9. The CDR3 sequence is 15 residues long. Germline values: CDR1 SGHTA, CDR2 FQGNSA. CDR3 protein: CASSLVTDRVVKLFF. In DNA, the CDR3 is TGTGCCAGCAGCTTAGTCACAGACAGGGTTGTAAAACTGTTTTTT.

J is TRBJ1-1 and V is TRBV6-5; no definite D call. CDR1 is MNHEY, CDR2 SVGAGI, per germline. V was shortened by 2 bases and J by 3 bases, with 16 bases between the two germline ends. This CDR3 is 16 amino acids long. The CDR3 sequence: CASSYTARGEDTEAFF. The CDR3 DNA follows: TGTGCCAGCAGTTACACCGCCCGCGGGGAGGACACTGAAGCTTTCTTT.

The rearrangement uses TRBV7-3 and TRBJ2-1; 9 bases match TRBD2. This CDR3 has 13 residues. Germline loops: CDR1 SGHTA, CDR2 FQGTGA. The V and J ends lost 5 bases and 10 bases, in that order; junction bases with no gene match: 6. Written as DNA, the CDR3 is TGTGCCAGCAGCACTATAGCGGGAGCCGAGCAGTTCTTC. It is translated as CASSTIAGAEQFF. Complete variable domain (other parts from reference TRBV7-3 and TRBJ2-1): GAGVSQTPSNKVTEKGKYVELRCDPISGHTALYWYRQSLGQGPEFLIYFQGTGAADDSGLPNDRFFAVRPEGSVSTLKIQRTERGDSAVYLCASSTIAGAEQFFGPGTRLTVL.

The genes are TRBV5-5 and TRBJ2-5; D might be TRBD2 (6 bases). The CDR3 length is 14 residues. Trimming removed 5 bases from V and 2 bases from J, with 13 bases in between. Germline assignment: CDR1 SGHKS and CDR2 YYEKEE (reference sequence). The CDR3 DNA follows: TGTGCCAGCAGGAACATAGCGGTTCAAGAGACCCAGTACTTC. Amino acid sequence: CASRNIAVQETQYF. The full variable domain, in which reference TRBV5-5 and TRBJ2-5 provide the parts outside the CDR3, is DAGVTQSPTHLIKTRGQQVTLRCSPISGHKSVSWYQQVLGQGPQFIFQYYEKEERGRGNFPDRFSARQFPNYSSELNVNALLLGDSALYLCASRNIAVQETQYFGPGTRLLVL.